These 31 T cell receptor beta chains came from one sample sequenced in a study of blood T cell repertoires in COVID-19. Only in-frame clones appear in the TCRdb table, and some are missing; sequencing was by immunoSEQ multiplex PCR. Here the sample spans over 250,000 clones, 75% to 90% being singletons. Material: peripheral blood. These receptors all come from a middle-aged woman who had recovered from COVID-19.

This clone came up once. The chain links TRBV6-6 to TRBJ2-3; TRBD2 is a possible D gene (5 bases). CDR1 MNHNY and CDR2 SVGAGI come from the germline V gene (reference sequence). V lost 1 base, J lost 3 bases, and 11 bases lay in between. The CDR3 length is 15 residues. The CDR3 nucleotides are TGTGCCAGCAGTTACTGGACTGGAGGTACAGATACGCAGTATTTT. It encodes CASSYWTGGTDTQYF.

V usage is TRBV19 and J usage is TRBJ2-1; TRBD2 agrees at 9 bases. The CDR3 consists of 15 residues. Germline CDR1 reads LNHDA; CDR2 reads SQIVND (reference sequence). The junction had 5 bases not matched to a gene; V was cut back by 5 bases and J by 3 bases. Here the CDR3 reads CASSSLRGGYNEQFF. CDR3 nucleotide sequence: TGTGCCAGTAGTTCCTTGCGGGGGGGCTACAATGAGCAGTTCTTC. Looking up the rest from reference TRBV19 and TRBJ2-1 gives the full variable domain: DGGITQSPKYLFRKEGQNVTLSCEQNLNHDAMYWYRQDPGQGLRLIYYSQIVNDFQKGDIAEGYSVSREKKESFPLTVTSAQKNPTAFYLCASSSLRGGYNEQFFGPGTRLTVL.

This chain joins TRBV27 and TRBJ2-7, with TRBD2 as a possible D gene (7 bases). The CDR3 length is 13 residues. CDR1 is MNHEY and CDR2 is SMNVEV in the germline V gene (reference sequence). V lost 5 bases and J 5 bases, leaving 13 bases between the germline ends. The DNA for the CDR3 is TGTGCCAGCAGTGGGGGGGCGGTAGACGAGCAGTACTTC. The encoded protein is CASSGGAVDEQYF.

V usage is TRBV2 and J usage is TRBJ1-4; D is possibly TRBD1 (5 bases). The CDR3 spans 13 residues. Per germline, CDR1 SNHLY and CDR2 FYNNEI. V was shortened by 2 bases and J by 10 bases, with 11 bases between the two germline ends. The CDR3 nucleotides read TGTGCCAGCAGTGAAAGGGGAAGGGGAAAACTGTTTTTT. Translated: CASSERGRGKLFF.

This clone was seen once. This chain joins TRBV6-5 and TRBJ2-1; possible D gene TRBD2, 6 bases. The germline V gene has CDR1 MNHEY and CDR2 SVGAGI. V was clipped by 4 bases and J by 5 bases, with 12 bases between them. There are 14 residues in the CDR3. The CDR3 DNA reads TGTGCCAGCAGTTGGGTGGGGGGAGACAATGAGCAGTTCTTC. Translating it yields CASSWVGGDNEQFF.

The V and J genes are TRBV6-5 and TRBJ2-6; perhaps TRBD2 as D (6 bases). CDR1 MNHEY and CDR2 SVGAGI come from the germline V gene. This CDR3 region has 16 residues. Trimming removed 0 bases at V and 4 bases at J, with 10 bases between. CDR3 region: CASSYSGGTGANVLTF. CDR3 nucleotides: TGTGCCAGCAGTTACTCCGGGGGAACCGGGGCCAACGTCCTGACTTTC.

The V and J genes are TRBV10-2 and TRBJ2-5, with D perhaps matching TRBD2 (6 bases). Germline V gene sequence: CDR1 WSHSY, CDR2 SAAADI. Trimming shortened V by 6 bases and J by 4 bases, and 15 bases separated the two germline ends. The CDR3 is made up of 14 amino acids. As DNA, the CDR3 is TGCGCCAGCAGCCGGGACTCGTACCGAGAGACCCAGTACTTC. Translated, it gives CASSRDSYRETQYF.

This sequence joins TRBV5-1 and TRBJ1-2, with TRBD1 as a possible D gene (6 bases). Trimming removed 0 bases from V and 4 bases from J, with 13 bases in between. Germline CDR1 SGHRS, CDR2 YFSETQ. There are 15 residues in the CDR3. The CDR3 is CASSLADRSVYGYTF. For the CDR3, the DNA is TGCGCCAGCAGCTTGGCGGACAGATCTGTCTATGGCTACACCTTC.

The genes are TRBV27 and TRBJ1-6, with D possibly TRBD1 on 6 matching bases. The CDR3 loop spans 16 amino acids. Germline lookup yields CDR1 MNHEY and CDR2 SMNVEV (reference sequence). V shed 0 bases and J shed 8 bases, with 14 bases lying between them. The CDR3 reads CASSLSPGTPHSPLHF. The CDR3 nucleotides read TGTGCCAGCAGTTTATCACCCGGGACACCACATTCACCCCTCCACTTT.

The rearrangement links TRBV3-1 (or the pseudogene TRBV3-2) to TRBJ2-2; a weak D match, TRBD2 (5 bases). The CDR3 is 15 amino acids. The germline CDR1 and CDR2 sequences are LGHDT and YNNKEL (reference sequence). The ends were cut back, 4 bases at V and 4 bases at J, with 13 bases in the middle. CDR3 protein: CASSRLGVITGELFF. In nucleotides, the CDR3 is TGTGCCAGCAGCCGTTTGGGAGTGATCACCGGGGAGCTGTTTTTT.

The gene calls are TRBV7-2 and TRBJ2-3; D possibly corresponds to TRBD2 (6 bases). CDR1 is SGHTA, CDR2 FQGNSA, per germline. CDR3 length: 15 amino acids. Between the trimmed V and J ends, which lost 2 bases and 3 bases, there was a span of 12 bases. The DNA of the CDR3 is TGTGCCAGCAGCTTATCCCCGCGGGGAACAGATACGCAGTATTTT. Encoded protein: CASSLSPRGTDTQYF.

This chain's CDR3 is CSVGRAGGKDTEAFF. The CDR3 DNA reads TGCAGCGTGGGAAGGGCAGGGGGGAAGGACACTGAAGCTTTCTTT. V usage is TRBV29-1 and J usage is TRBJ1-1, with TRBD1 matching over 7 bases. The V gene end was trimmed by 6 bases and the J gene end by 3 bases; junction bases not matched to a gene: 13. CDR3 size: 15 residues. Germline V CDR1 and CDR2: SQVTM, ANQGSEA.

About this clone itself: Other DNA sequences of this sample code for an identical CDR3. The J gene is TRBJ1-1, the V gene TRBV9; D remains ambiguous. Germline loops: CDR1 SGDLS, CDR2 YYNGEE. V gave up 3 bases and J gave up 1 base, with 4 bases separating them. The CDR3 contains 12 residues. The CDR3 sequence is CASSARNTEAFF. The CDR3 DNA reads TGTGCCAGCAGCGCCAGGAACACTGAAGCTTTCTTT.

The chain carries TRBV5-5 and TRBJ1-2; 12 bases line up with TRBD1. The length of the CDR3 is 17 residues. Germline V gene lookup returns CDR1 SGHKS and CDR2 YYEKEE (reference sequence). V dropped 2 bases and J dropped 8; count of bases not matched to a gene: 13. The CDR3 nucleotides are TGTGCCAGCAGCTTATTGGGGACAGGGGGCCCCAAGGAAGGCTACACCTTC. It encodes CASSLLGTGGPKEGYTF.

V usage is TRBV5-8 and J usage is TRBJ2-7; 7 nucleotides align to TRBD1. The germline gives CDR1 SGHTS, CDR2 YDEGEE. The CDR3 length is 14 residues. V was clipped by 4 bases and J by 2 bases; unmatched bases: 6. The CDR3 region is CASSIQGPTYEQYF. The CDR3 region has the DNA TGTGCCAGCAGCATACAGGGGCCCACCTACGAGCAGTACTTC.

CDR3 residues: CSVSVGGDNEQFF. The DNA for the CDR3 is TGCAGCGTTTCCGTGGGGGGGGACAATGAGCAGTTCTTC. This rearrangement joins TRBV29-1 to TRBJ2-1; 7 bases align to TRBD2. Germline values: CDR1 SQVTM, CDR2 ANQGSEA. Trimming removed 5 bases from V and 5 bases from J; junction bases left unmatched: 6. The CDR3 is 13 residues long.

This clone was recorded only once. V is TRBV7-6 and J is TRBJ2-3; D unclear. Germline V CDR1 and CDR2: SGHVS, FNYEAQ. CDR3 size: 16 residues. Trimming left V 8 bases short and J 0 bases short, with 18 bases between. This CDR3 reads CASPYSYTHSTDTQYF. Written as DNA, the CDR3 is TGTGCCAGCCCCTACAGCTACACCCATAGCACAGATACGCAGTATTTT. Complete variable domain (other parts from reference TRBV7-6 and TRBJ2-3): GAGVSQSPRYKVTKRGQDVALRCDPISGHVSLYWYRQALGQGPEFLTYFNYEAQQDKSGLPNDRFSAERPEGSISTLTIQRTEQRDSAMYRCASPYSYTHSTDTQYFGPGTRLTVL.

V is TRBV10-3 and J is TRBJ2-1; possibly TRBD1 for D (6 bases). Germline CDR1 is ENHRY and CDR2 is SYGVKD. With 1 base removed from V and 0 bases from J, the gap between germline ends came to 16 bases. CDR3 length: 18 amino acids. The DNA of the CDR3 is TGTGCCATCAGTGAGTTAGGGGCCGACAGGTCCTCCTACAATGAGCAGTTCTTC. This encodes CAISELGADRSSYNEQFF.

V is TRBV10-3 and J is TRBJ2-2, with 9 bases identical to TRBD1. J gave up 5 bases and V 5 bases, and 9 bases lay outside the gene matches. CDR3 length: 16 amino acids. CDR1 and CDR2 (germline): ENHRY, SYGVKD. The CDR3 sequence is CAISLTGGEGTGELFF. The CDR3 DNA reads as TGTGCCATCAGTCTCACAGGGGGCGAGGGTACCGGGGAGCTGTTTTTT.

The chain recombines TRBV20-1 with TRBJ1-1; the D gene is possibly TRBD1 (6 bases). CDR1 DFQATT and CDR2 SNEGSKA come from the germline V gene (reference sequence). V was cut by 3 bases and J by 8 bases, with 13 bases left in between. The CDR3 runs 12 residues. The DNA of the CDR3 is TGCAGTGCTAGTAGGGGGGGCGGAGAAGCTTTCTTT. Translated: CSASRGGGEAFF.

The CDR3 bases are TGTGCCACCAGCAGAGATAGGGGTGGGTCCTACGAGCAGTACTTC. This encodes CATSRDRGGSYEQYF. The chain has TRBV15 and TRBJ2-7; TRBD1 is a possible D gene (5 bases). The germline V gene encodes CDR1 LNHNV and CDR2 YYDKDF (reference sequence). Between the trimmed V and J ends, which lost 0 bases and 1 base, there was a span of 10 bases. The CDR3 length is 15 residues.

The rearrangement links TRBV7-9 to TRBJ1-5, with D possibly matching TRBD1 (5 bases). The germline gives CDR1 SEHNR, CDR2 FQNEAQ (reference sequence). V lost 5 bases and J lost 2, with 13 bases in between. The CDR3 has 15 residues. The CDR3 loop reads CASSQGGGGNQPQHF. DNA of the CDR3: TGTGCCAGCAGCCAGGGCGGGGGAGGCAATCAGCCCCAGCATTTT. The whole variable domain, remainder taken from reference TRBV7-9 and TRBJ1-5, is DTGVSQNPRHKITKRGQNVTFRCDPISEHNRLYWYRQTLGQGPEFLTYFQNEAQLEKSRLLSDRFSAERPKGSFSTLEIQRTEQGDSAMYLCASSQGGGGNQPQHFGDGTRLSIL.

The CDR3 region is CASSPTGTSGYTF. The DNA for the CDR3 is TGTGCCAGCAGCCCCACAGGGACGAGTGGCTACACCTTC. This chain links TRBV9 with TRBJ1-2; possibly TRBD1 for D (6 bases). The CDR3 loop spans 13 amino acids. V lost 4 bases and J lost 7, with 14 bases in between. Germline V CDR1 and CDR2: SGDLS, YYNGEE.

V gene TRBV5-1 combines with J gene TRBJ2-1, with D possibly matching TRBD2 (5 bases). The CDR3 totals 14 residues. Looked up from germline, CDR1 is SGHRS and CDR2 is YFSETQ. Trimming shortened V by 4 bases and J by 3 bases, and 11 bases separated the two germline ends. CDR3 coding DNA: TGCGCCAGCAGCCCTCGACTAAGCTACAATGAGCAGTTCTTC. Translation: CASSPRLSYNEQFF.

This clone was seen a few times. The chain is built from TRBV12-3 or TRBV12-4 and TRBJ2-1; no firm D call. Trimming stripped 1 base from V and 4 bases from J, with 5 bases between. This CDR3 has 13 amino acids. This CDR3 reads CASSLDRYNEQFF. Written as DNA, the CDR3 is TGTGCCAGCAGTTTAGACAGATACAATGAGCAGTTCTTC.

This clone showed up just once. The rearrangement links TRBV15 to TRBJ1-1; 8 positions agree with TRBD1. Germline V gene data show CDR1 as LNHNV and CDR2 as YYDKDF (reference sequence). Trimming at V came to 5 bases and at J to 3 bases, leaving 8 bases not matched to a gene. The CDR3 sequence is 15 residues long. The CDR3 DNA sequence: TGTGCCACCAGCCTCGGGACAGGCGTTGACACTGAAGCTTTCTTT. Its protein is CATSLGTGVDTEAFF.

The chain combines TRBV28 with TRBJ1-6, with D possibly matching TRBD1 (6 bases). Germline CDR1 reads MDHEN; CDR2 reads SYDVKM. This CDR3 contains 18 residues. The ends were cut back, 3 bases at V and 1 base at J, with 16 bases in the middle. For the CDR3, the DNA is TGTGCCAGCAGTTTGGGTACAGGGAAATGGTCCTATAATTCACCCCTCCACTTT. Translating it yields CASSLGTGKWSYNSPLHF.

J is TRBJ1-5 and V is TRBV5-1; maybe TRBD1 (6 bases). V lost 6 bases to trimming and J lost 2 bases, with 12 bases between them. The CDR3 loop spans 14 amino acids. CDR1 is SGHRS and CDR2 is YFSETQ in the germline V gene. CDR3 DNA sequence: TGCGCCAGCAACGGCAGGGGAGGCAATCAGCCCCAGCATTTT. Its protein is CASNGRGGNQPQHF.

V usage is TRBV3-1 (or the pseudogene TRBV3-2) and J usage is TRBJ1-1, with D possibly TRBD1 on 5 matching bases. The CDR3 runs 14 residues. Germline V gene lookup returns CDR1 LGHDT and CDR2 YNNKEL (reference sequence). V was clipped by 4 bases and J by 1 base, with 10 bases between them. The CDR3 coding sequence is TGTGCCAGCAGCCCGACAGCTTCGAACACTGAAGCTTTCTTT. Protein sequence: CASSPTASNTEAFF.

The CDR3 protein is CASSELGGTGVLGNTIYF. DNA of the CDR3: TGTGCCAGCAGTGAGTTGGGCGGGACAGGGGTTCTCGGAAACACCATATATTTT. The chain has TRBV6-1 and TRBJ1-3; 10 bases align to TRBD1. J lost 4 bases, V lost 3 bases, and 12 bases had no gene match. The CDR3 contains 18 residues. Germline assignment: CDR1 MNHNS and CDR2 SASEGT.

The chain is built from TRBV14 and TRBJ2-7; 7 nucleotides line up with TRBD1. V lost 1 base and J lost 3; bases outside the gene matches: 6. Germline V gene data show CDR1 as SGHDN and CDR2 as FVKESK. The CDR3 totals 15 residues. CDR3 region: CASSQGQGWVYEQYF. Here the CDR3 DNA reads TGTGCCAGCAGCCAAGGACAGGGATGGGTCTACGAGCAGTACTTC.